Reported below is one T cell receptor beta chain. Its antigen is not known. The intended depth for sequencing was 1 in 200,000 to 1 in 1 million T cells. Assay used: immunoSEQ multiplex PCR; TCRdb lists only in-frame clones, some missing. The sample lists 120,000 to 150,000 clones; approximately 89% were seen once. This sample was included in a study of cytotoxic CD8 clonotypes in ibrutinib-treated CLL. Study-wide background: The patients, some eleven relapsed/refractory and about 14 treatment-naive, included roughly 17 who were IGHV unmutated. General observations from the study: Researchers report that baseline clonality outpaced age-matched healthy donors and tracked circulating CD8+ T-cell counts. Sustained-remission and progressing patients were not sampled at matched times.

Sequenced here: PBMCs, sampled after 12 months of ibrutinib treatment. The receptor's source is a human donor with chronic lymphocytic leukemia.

CDR3 DNA sequence: TGTGCCAGCTCACCAGCAGACCAAAACACTGAAGCTTTCTTT. This encodes CASSPADQNTEAFF. This rearrangement joins TRBV18 to TRBJ1-1; D ambiguous. This CDR3 spans 14 amino acids. The germline V gene has CDR1 KGHSH and CDR2 LQKENI. V was trimmed by 2 bases and J by 2 bases, leaving 9 bases between them.